This T cell receptor (beta chain) was documented in a study of blood T cell repertoires in COVID-19. Study-level information: COVID-19 samples collected from the United States, Italy and Spain covered acute and convalescent phases. Sample material is recorded as cDNA or gDNA derived from T cells, B-cell-depleted T cells, or PBMCs.

The CDR3 has 14 amino acids. The germline V gene has CDR1 KGHSH and CDR2 LQKENI. Trimming removed 2 bases from V and 3 bases from J, with 8 bases in between. Authors' processing steps: Researchers report that nucleated cell counts were estimated from reference gene primer amplification. Sequenced by immunoSEQ multiplex PCR; TCRdb stores in-frame clones only, minus some. The V and J calls and clone size are taken from that table; D and trimming were inferred from the DNA. The table shows some 91,000 clones, with less than 85% occurring only once. The sequence derives from a man in his 70s with acute or convalescent COVID-19. This chain joins TRBV18 and TRBJ1-5; unclear D gene. The sequenced material came from peripheral blood. The CDR3 loop is CASSPSAANQPQHF. The CDR3 DNA follows: TGTGCCAGCTCACCAAGTGCGGCCAATCAGCCCCAGCATTTT.